The rows below give T cell receptor beta chains drawn from one sample of a study of Ad26.COV2.S vaccination and SARS-CoV-2 variants. Measured with immunoSEQ multiplex PCR; TCRdb has only the in-frame clones, and not every one. Among about 350,000 clones listed, approximately 90% were seen once. This specimen consisted of peripheral blood, obtained after recovery from COVID-19. These receptors all stem from a human donor who had recovered from COVID-19. Each CDR3 is given with its conserved first and last residue. A D gene is named only where the DNA matches it firmly. Size is omitted from some rows. Given values are once, few, many or a class for expanded clones.

V	length	D	J	size	DNA	CDR3
TRBV9	14	NA	TRBJ1-2	NA	TGTGCCAGCAGCGTAGGGGGTCAGGGTAATGGCTACACCTTC	CASSVGGQGNGYTF
TRBV19	13	NA	TRBJ2-5	NA	TGTGCCAGTAGTACAGGGGGGGGAGAGACCCAGTACTTC	CASSTGGGETQYF
TRBV4-2	18	TRBD2	TRBJ2-6	NA	TGTGCCAGCAGCCACCTAGCGGGGGGTAGTTCTGGGGCCAACGTCCTGACTTTC	CASSHLAGGSSGANVLTF
TRBV6-5	15	TRBD1	TRBJ1-5	NA	TGTGCCAGCAGACACGGGACAGGTATTAATCAGCCCCAGCATTTT	CASRHGTGINQPQHF
TRBV6-4	13	TRBD2	TRBJ2-1	few	TGTGCCAGCAGTGCTAGCGGGTACAATGAGCAGTTCTTC	CASSASGYNEQFF
TRBV6-5	15	NA	TRBJ1-2	once	TGTGCCAGCAGTTACTCTAACAGGGTGGACTATGGCTACACCTTC	CASSYSNRVDYGYTF
TRBV10-2	16	NA	TRBJ2-2	NA	TGCGCCAGCAGTGATCGTCCAGGGGAAAACACCGGGGAGCTGTTTTTT	CASSDRPGENTGELFF
TRBV11-3	15	NA	TRBJ1-1	NA	TGTGCCAGCAGCTTAGGGGCGGGGTTAGCGTCTGAAGCTTTCTTT	CASSLGAGLASEAFF
TRBV7-7	14	TRBD1	TRBJ2-2	NA	TGTGCTAGCAGCTACGGACAGGGGCTCGGAGAGCTGTTTTTT	CASSYGQGLGELFF
TRBV9	17	TRBD1	TRBJ1-2	NA	TGTGCCAGCAGCGTAGCAAGGACAGGGTTGCAAAACTATGGCTACACCTTC	CASSVARTGLQNYGYTF
TRBV13	15	NA	TRBJ2-7	NA	TGTGCCAGCAGCCCGATCCGACTAGGGGGCGACGAGCAGTACTTC	CASSPIRLGGDEQYF
TRBV5-8	16	NA	TRBJ1-4	NA	TGTGCCAGCAGCTTGAGGGGAGGAGTGACTAATGAAAAACTGTTTTTT	CASSLRGGVTNEKLFF
TRBV7-9	12	NA	TRBJ2-3	NA	TGTGCCAGCGCAAAGCAGGAAGATACGCAGTATTTT	CASAKQEDTQYF
TRBV27	13	NA	TRBJ2-7	NA	TGTGCCAGCAGTTTAAACAGGGCTTACGAGCAGTACTTC	CASSLNRAYEQYF
TRBV3-1/TRBV3-2	15	NA	TRBJ1-2	NA	TGTGCCAGCAGCCCCCTCTCCCCGTCCGAGGGGGGCTACACCTTC	CASSPLSPSEGGYTF
TRBV3-1/TRBV3-2	14	NA	TRBJ1-2	NA	TGTGCCAGCAGCCAAGAGTCGGTAGCCTATGGCTACACCTTC	CASSQESVAYGYTF
TRBV7-9	14	NA	TRBJ2-5	NA	TGTGCCAGCAGCCCCTGGCTCGGGGTAGAGACCCAGTACTTC	CASSPWLGVETQYF
TRBV11-2	14	NA	TRBJ2-6	NA	TGTGCCAGCAGCTCCATCTCTGGGGCCAACGTCCTGACTTTC	CASSSISGANVLTF
TRBV7-9	14	NA	TRBJ2-2	NA	TGTGCCAGCAGCCCTGGCCAGACTACCGGGGAGCTGTTTTTT	CASSPGQTTGELFF
TRBV10-3	15	NA	TRBJ2-3	once	TGTGCCATCAGTAGGACAGTTTCTAGCACAGATACGCAGTATTTT	CAISRTVSSTDTQYF
TRBV7-3	13	NA	TRBJ1-1	NA	TGTGCCAGCAGCATAGCCACGAACACTGAAGCTTTCTTT	CASSIATNTEAFF
TRBV14	13	NA	TRBJ2-7	NA	TGTGCCAGCAGCCAACGGGGCGCCTACGAGCAGTACTTC	CASSQRGAYEQYF
TRBV6-5	11	NA	TRBJ1-2	NA	TGTGCCAGCACTGGAGGTGGCGGCTACACCTTC	CASTGGGGYTF
TRBV6-1	15	NA	TRBJ1-1	once	TGTGCCAGCAGGGAAGGACCGCTCATGAACACTGAAGCTTTCTTT	CASREGPLMNTEAFF
TRBV7-8	15	NA	TRBJ1-6	NA	TGTGCCAGCAGCTTAGGCGGCAGAACCCATTCACCCCTCCACTTT	CASSLGGRTHSPLHF
TRBV6-6	15	NA	TRBJ1-1	once	TGTGCCAGCACGCCTATCACGGGGGTGAACACTGAAGCTTTCTTT	CASTPITGVNTEAFF
TRBV2	11	NA	TRBJ2-3	few	TGTGCCAGCAGTGTAGCAGATACGCAGTATTTT	CASSVADTQYF
TRBV3-1/TRBV3-2	15	NA	TRBJ2-7	once	TGTGCCAGCAGCCCCTCGGGACTCGTATCCTACGAGCAGTACTTC	CASSPSGLVSYEQYF
TRBV4-3	16	NA	TRBJ2-3	NA	TGCGCCAGCAGAAGGGAGGCTAATACAAGCACAGATACGCAGTATTTT	CASRREANTSTDTQYF
TRBV6-1	12	NA	TRBJ1-2	NA	TGTGCCAGCAGTGAATCGGTCTATGGCTACACCTTC	CASSESVYGYTF
TRBV6-1	17	NA	TRBJ2-4	NA	TGTGCCAGCAGTGAAGGTGGAGGGAGCCTAGCCAAAAACATTCAGTACTTC	CASSEGGGSLAKNIQYF
TRBV9	17	TRBD2	TRBJ2-1	NA	TGTGCCAGCAGCCCTTATAGCGGGGGGACCTTTGTGGATGAGCAGTTCTTC	CASSPYSGGTFVDEQFF
TRBV9	15	TRBD1	TRBJ1-1	NA	TGTGCCAGCACCCCCCCAACAGGGGAACTAGCTGAAGCTTTCTTT	CASTPPTGELAEAFF
TRBV7-9	15	NA	TRBJ2-5	NA	TGTGCCAGCAGCTTGAAGGGTCCCTTACCGGAGACCCAGTACTTC	CASSLKGPLPETQYF
TRBV4-3	12	NA	TRBJ1-2	NA	TGCGCCAGCGGAGGAGGTATTTATGGCTACACCTTC	CASGGGIYGYTF
TRBV7-6	16	NA	TRBJ2-5	NA	TGTGCCAGCAGCTTAGACGGGGGGCTATCATGGGAGACCCAGTACTTC	CASSLDGGLSWETQYF
TRBV5-1	11	NA	TRBJ2-1	once	TGCGCCAGCAGCTTTAGGGGGGAGCAGTTCTTC	CASSFRGEQFF
TRBV9	13	NA	TRBJ1-1	few	TGTGCCAGCAGCCGTAGTGTGGGGGCTGAAGCTTTCTTT	CASSRSVGAEAFF
TRBV14	16	NA	TRBJ1-1	NA	TGTGCCAGCAGCCAAAGGTCCCCTCCGGGGGCCCTTGAAGCTTTCTTT	CASSQRSPPGALEAFF
TRBV10-1	17	TRBD2	TRBJ2-3	once	TGCGCCAGCAGTGATTTTGGACTAGCGGGGGACACAGATACGCAGTATTTT	CASSDFGLAGDTDTQYF
TRBV3-1/TRBV3-2	17	TRBD2	TRBJ2-1	NA	TGTGCCAGCAGCCTTGCGGGACTAGCGGGGACCTACAATGAGCAGTTCTTC	CASSLAGLAGTYNEQFF